The 4 T cell receptor beta chains below were found in one sample sequenced in a study of blood T cell repertoires in COVID-19. Clones were sequenced by immunoSEQ multiplex PCR, and TCRdb holds only the in-frame ones, with some missing. The table includes about 180,000 clones, around 79% detected once. The sequencing input was peripheral blood. These receptor sequences come from a woman aged 70-85 years with acute or convalescent COVID-19.

There are a few counts of this clone. The chain combines TRBV7-2 with TRBJ1-1; no clear D gene. The V gene's germline CDR1 is SGHTA and CDR2 FQGNSA. The CDR3 spans 12 residues. Trimming cost V 6 bases and J 7 bases, with 12 bases left between them. Here the CDR3 reads CASSINRGEAFF. Here the CDR3 DNA reads TGTGCCAGCAGTATTAATCGGGGTGAAGCTTTCTTT.

The chain couples TRBV18 to TRBJ2-5, with 9 nucleotides matching TRBD1. The CDR3 has 16 amino acids. Looked up from germline, CDR1 is KGHSH and CDR2 is LQKENI. The trim removed 3 bases at V and 1 base at J, leaving 6 bases unmatched. CDR3 DNA: TGTGCCAGCTCACCCCGAGACAGGGGGGGCCAAGAGACCCAGTACTTC. It translates to CASSPRDRGGQETQYF.

V usage is TRBV19 and J usage is TRBJ2-4; a weak D match, TRBD1 (7 bases). V dropped 7 bases and J dropped 0 bases, with 19 bases sitting between them. The germline CDR1 and CDR2 sequences are LNHDA and SQIVND (reference sequence). CDR3 length: 17 amino acids. The CDR3 nucleotides are TGTGCCAGTAAATTCCAGGGGGGAACCTCAGCCAAAAACATTCAGTACTTC. This encodes CASKFQGGTSAKNIQYF.

V gene TRBV24-1 combines with J gene TRBJ2-3, with 8 nucleotides matching TRBD1. The CDR3 is 15 amino acids. Germline V gene lookup returns CDR1 KGHDR and CDR2 SFDVKD. V lost 4 bases, J lost 3 bases, and 5 bases stayed unmatched. The DNA for the CDR3 is TGTGCCACCAGTGAATCAGGGGGCTTAACAGATACGCAGTATTTT. Translation gives CATSESGGLTDTQYF.